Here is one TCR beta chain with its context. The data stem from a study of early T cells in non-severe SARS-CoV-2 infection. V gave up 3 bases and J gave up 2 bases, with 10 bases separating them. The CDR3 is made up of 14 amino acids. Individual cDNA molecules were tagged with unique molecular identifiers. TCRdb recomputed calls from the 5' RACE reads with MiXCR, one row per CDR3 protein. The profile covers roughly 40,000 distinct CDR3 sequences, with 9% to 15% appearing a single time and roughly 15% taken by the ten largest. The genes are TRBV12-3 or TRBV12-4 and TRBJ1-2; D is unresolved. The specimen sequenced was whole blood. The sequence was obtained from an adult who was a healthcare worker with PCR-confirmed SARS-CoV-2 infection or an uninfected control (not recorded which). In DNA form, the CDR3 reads TGTGCCAGCAGTTTGCGAGGACGGAACTATGGCTACACCTTC. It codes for CASSLRGRNYGYTF.